This entry describes one T cell receptor (beta chain). Its matching antigen is unknown. This sample was included in a study of T cell responses to AZD1222 COVID-19 vaccine. Clones were read by immunoSEQ multiplex PCR, and TCRdb kept only the in-frame ones, dropping some. Of approximately 120,000 clones listed, more than 65% are singletons. The CDR3 runs to 17 residues. CDR1 is SGHTA, CDR2 FQGNSA, per germline. The V and J ends lost 1 base and 0 bases respectively, with 13 bases between them. Study outcomes and limitations: The donors showed a predominance of white British ancestry and of females, with possible underestimation of clonal diversity. Repertoire sampling happened only post peak T cell response. Within unmutated variant regions lay the reported targets of nearly half of spike-specific TCRs.

The study pooled second doses at about 4 or about 12 weeks. The source of this sequence is an adult who received the AZD1222 COVID-19 vaccine. This chain links TRBV7-2 with TRBJ2-1, with D unclear. The sample was peripheral blood, taken 28 days after the second AZD1222 dose. CDR3 amino acids: CASSLGLNYNSYNEQFF. DNA for the CDR3: TGTGCCAGCAGCTTAGGGTTGAACTACAACTCCTACAATGAGCAGTTCTTC.